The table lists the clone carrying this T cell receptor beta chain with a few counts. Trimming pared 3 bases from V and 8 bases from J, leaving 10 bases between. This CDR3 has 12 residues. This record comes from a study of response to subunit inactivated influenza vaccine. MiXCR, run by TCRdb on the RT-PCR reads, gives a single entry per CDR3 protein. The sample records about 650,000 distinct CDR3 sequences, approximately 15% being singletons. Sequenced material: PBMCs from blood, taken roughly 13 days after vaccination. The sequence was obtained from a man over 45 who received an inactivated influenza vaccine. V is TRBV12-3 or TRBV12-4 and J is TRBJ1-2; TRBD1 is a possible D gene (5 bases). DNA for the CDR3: TGTGCCAGCAGTTTCTCGGGGGAGGGCTACACCTTC. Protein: CASSFSGEGYTF.